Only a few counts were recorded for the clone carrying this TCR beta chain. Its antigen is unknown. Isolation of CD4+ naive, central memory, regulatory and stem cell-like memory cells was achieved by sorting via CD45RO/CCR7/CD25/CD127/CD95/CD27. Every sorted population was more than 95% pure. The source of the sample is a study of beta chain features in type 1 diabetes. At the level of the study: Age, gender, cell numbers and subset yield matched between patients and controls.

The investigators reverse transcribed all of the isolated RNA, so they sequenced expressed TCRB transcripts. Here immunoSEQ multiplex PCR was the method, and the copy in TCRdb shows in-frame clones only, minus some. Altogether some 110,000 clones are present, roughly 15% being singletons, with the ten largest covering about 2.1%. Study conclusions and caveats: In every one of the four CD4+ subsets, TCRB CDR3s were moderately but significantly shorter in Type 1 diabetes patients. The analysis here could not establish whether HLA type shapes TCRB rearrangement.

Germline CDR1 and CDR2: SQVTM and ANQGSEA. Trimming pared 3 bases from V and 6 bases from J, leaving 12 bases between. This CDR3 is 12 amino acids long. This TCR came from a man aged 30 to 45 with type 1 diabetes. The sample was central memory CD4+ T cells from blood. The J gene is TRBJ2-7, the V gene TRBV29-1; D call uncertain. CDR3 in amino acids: CSVDLALGEQYF. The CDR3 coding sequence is TGCAGCGTTGACCTGGCCCTTGGCGAGCAGTACTTC.